Below are 30 T cell receptor beta chains sequenced from a single sample in a study of coeliac disease. TCRdb's table, derived via immunoSEQ multiplex PCR, lists solely in-frame clones and lacks some. The sample lists roughly 1,500 clones, approximately 88% occurring once. Sequenced material: lymphocytes from the gut lamina propria. These receptors originate from a woman aged 18 to 35 with active celiac disease.

The V gene is TRBV18, the J gene TRBJ2-5, with D perhaps TRBD2 (5 bases). CDR3 size: 13 residues. Germline-derived CDR1 and CDR2 are KGHSH and LQKENI. V lost 5 bases and J lost 7, with 14 bases in between. The CDR3, as DNA: TGTGCCAGCTCATCATATAGGGCGGGGACCCAGTACTTC. Protein: CASSSYRAGTQYF.

The chain is built from TRBV4-3 and TRBJ1-1; weak D call: TRBD1 (6 bases). Germline V CDR1 and CDR2: LGHNA, YSLEER. The CDR3 consists of 16 residues. The V and J ends lost 0 bases and 2 bases respectively, with 13 bases between them. The CDR3 nucleotides read TGCGCCAGCAGCCAAGACCAATTACAGGGAAACACTGAAGCTTTCTTT. Protein sequence: CASSQDQLQGNTEAFF.

V gene TRBV5-1 combines with J gene TRBJ1-1; no clear D. V gave up 3 bases and J gave up 0 bases, with 6 bases separating them. CDR3 size: 13 residues. Germline assignment: CDR1 SGHRS and CDR2 YFSETQ. In nucleotides, the CDR3 is TGCGCCAGCAGCTCCGGTATGAACACTGAAGCTTTCTTT. Amino acid sequence: CASSSGMNTEAFF. The whole variable domain, filled in from reference TRBV5-1 and TRBJ1-1, reads KAGVTQTPRYLIKTRGQQVTLSCSPISGHRSVSWYQQTPGQGLQFLFEYFSETQRNKGNFPGRFSGRQFSNSRSEMNVSTLELGDSALYLCASSSGMNTEAFFGQGTRLTVV.

The DNA for the CDR3 is TGTGCCAGCAGCTTCAGGGCGAACACCGGGGAGCTGTTTTTT. Translation: CASSFRANTGELFF. The V call is TRBV7-9, the J call TRBJ2-2, with D possibly being TRBD1 (5 bases). Germline CDR1 is SEHNR and CDR2 is FQNEAQ (reference sequence). The CDR3 contains 14 residues. V lost 3 bases, J lost 0 bases, and 5 bases lay in between.

CDR3 loop: CASSFDGSNQPQHF. The CDR3 DNA is TGTGCCAGCAGCTTTGACGGGAGCAATCAGCCCCAGCATTTT. This chain uses TRBV7-2 with TRBJ1-5; no clear D. V lost 3 bases to trimming and J lost 1 base, with 7 bases between them. The CDR3 sequence is 14 residues long. Germline V gene data show CDR1 as SGHTA and CDR2 as FQGNSA.

The chain recombines TRBV2 with TRBJ1-2, with 9 bases fitting TRBD1. CDR3 length: 15 amino acids. CDR1 is SNHLY, CDR2 FYNNEI, per germline. Germline trimming cut 2 bases from V and 1 base from J; bases unmatched to any gene: 2. Here the CDR3 reads CASSETGGHNYGYTF. Written as DNA, the CDR3 is TGTGCCAGCAGTGAAACAGGGGGCCATAACTATGGCTACACCTTC.

For this clone: The junction departs from the called germline gene at one end, perhaps through a read error. The rearrangement links TRBV4-1 to TRBJ2-7; tentatively, D is TRBD2 (5 bases). The germline V gene has CDR1 MGHRA and CDR2 YSYEKL. CDR3 length equals 15 residues. CDR3 in DNA: TGCGCCAGCAACCAAGTCGGGGTTTTATTCTACGAGCAGTACTTC. Protein product: CASNQVGVLFYEQYF.

The J gene is TRBJ2-7, the V gene TRBV19; possible D gene TRBD1, 6 bases. Deletions cut 4 bases from V and 0 bases from J, with 13 bases between. The CDR3 is 15 amino acids. Germline loops: CDR1 LNHDA, CDR2 SQIVND (reference sequence). The CDR3 region is CASSRTDLSSYEQYF. For the CDR3, the DNA is TGTGCCAGTAGTAGGACAGATTTGAGCTCCTACGAGCAGTACTTC.

This chain uses TRBV7-2 with TRBJ2-1, with 7 bases identical to TRBD2. Trimming at V came to 2 bases and at J to 1 base, leaving 5 bases not matched to a gene. Germline V gives CDR1 SGHTA, CDR2 FQGNSA. The CDR3 runs to 16 residues. The CDR3 is CASSLNQGGSYNEQFF. For the CDR3, the DNA is TGTGCCAGCAGCTTAAACCAGGGAGGGTCCTACAATGAGCAGTTCTTC.

This clone was seen only once. This rearrangement joins TRBV19 to TRBJ1-2; 8 bases align to TRBD1. This CDR3 region has 17 residues. V lost 2 bases, J lost 6 bases, and 14 bases stayed unmatched. Per the germline V gene, CDR1 is LNHDA and CDR2 is SQIVND (reference sequence). CDR3 sequence reads: CASSIWGSRGRLDGYTF. The DNA of the CDR3 is TGTGCCAGTAGTATATGGGGGTCCAGGGGGCGCCTCGATGGCTACACCTTC. The complete variable domain, with remaining parts taken from reference TRBV19 and TRBJ1-2, reads DGGITQSPKYLFRKEGQNVTLSCEQNLNHDAMYWYRQDPGQGLRLIYYSQIVNDFQKGDIAEGYSVSREKKESFPLTVTSAQKNPTAFYLCASSIWGSRGRLDGYTFGSGTRLTVV.

This chain connects TRBV2 to TRBJ1-1; tentative D call: TRBD1 (6 bases). The CDR3 runs to 13 residues. Deletions cut 11 bases from V and 5 bases from J, with 18 bases between. The germline V gene has CDR1 SNHLY and CDR2 FYNNEI. The CDR3 sequence is CASAAGAGTEAFF. Here the CDR3 DNA reads TGTGCCTCAGCGGCGGGGGCAGGGACTGAAGCTTTCTTT.

The V gene is TRBV6-5, the J gene TRBJ1-4; D ambiguous. CDR1 is MNHEY and CDR2 is SVGAGI in the germline V gene. The length of the CDR3 is 15 residues. Trimming took 2 bases from V and 3 from J, leaving 10 bases between them. CDR3 amino acids: CASSYRRAANEKLFF. The CDR3 coding sequence is TGTGCCAGCAGTTACCGTCGCGCGGCTAATGAAAAACTGTTTTTT.

The genes are TRBV7-3 and TRBJ2-1; 9 nucleotides agree with TRBD1. The CDR3 loop spans 14 amino acids. CDR1 and CDR2 (germline): SGHTA, FQGTGA. V shed 3 bases, J shed 8 bases, and the junction held 5 bases outside the gene matches. The CDR3 DNA follows: TGTGCCAGCAGCTTGGGGACAGGGAGGGATGAGCAGTTCTTC. Translating gives CASSLGTGRDEQFF. Full variable domain (missing parts from reference TRBV7-3 and TRBJ2-1): GAGVSQTPSNKVTEKGKYVELRCDPISGHTALYWYRQSLGQGPEFLIYFQGTGAADDSGLPNDRFFAVRPEGSVSTLKIQRTERGDSAVYLCASSLGTGRDEQFFGPGTRLTVL.

The CDR3 region is CASSGNSGSSRINQETQYF. The CDR3 DNA reads as TGTGCCAGCAGTGGGAATAGCGGGAGTTCAAGAATCAACCAAGAGACCCAGTACTTC. This sequence joins TRBV6-1 and TRBJ2-5, with 9 bases identical to TRBD2. The germline V gene has CDR1 MNHNS and CDR2 SASEGT. V gave up 4 bases and J gave up 0 bases; unmatched junction bases: 15. The CDR3 runs to 19 residues.

The chain uses TRBV11-2 and TRBJ1-1; D is unresolved. Germline V gives CDR1 SGHAT, CDR2 FQNNGV. The CDR3 is 12 residues long. V was shortened by 6 bases and J by 8 bases, with 13 bases between the two germline ends. CDR3 residues: CASSLSPPEAFF. The DNA for the CDR3 is TGTGCCAGCAGTCTCTCCCCCCCCGAAGCTTTCTTT.

V and J are TRBV25-1 and TRBJ2-3; weak D call: TRBD2 (5 bases). Per germline, CDR1 MGHDK and CDR2 SYGVNS. With 4 bases removed from V and 2 bases from J, the gap between germline ends came to 13 bases. The CDR3 is 15 amino acids. The CDR3 loop reads CASSGSSAYTDTQYF. The CDR3 coding sequence is TGTGCCAGCAGTGGAAGTAGCGCTTACACAGATACGCAGTATTTT. Full variable domain (rest looked up from reference TRBV25-1 and TRBJ2-3): EADIYQTPRYLVIGTGKKITLECSQTMGHDKMYWYQQDPGMELHLIHYSYGVNSTEKGDLSSESTVSRIRTEHFPLTLESARPSHTSQYLCASSGSSAYTDTQYFGPGTRLTVL.

The J gene is TRBJ2-7, the V gene TRBV29-1; D might be TRBD2 (6 bases). This CDR3 comprises 14 residues. In germline, CDR1 is SQVTM, CDR2 ANQGSEA. V shed 5 bases and J shed 0 bases, with 14 bases lying between them. The CDR3 DNA sequence: TGCAGCGTTTCGTGGAGCGGGCACTCCTACGAGCAGTACTTC. It encodes CSVSWSGHSYEQYF.

CDR3 DNA sequence: TGTGCCAGCAGTGGACAGGGGGCGGGTTACGAGCAGTACTTC. Translation: CASSGQGAGYEQYF. The chain carries TRBV6-1 and TRBJ2-7, with TRBD1 identical over 10 bases. The CDR3 extends over 14 amino acids. Germline-derived CDR1 and CDR2 are MNHNS and SASEGT. J was trimmed by 4 bases and V by 4 bases; bases with no gene match: 4.

The V and J genes are TRBV19 and TRBJ1-3, with D uncertain. CDR1 LNHDA and CDR2 SQIVND come from the germline V gene (reference sequence). The V end was cut by 0 bases, the J end by 0 bases, with 12 bases between. This CDR3 has 17 amino acids. The CDR3 nucleotides are TGTGCCAGTAGTATAGATCTGAGAGGCCGCTCTGGAAACACCATATATTTT. Its protein product is CASSIDLRGRSGNTIYF.

The chain employs TRBV12-2 and TRBJ2-3; TRBD1 is the table's D call and was not checked against the DNA. TRBV12-2 is annotated as a pseudogene. CDR3 length: 18 residues. CDR3: CASRLAISTGASTDTQYF. Written as DNA, the CDR3 is TGTGCAAGTCGCTTAGCTATCTCGACAGGGGCTAGCACAGATACGCAGTATTTT.

V is TRBV7-9 and J is TRBJ2-3, with 10 bases identical to TRBD2. The CDR3 is 19 residues long. V shed 0 bases and J 2 bases; nucleotides not matched to a gene: 11. The germline gives CDR1 SEHNR, CDR2 FQNEAQ (reference sequence). In DNA form, the CDR3 reads TGTGCCAGCAGCTTAGCTCTAGCGGGAGTAGGGCCCAACACAGATACGCAGTATTTT. This encodes CASSLALAGVGPNTDTQYF.

The J gene is TRBJ1-3, the V gene TRBV30; TRBD1 might be the D (5 bases). This CDR3 region has 14 residues. Germline V gene lookup returns CDR1 GTSNPN and CDR2 SVGIG (reference sequence). V gave up 2 bases and J gave up 2 bases, with 10 bases separating them. DNA of the CDR3: TGTGCCTGGAGTCGGAGGGGAACTGGAAACACCATATATTTT. Its translation is CAWSRRGTGNTIYF. Supplemented by reference TRBV30 and TRBJ1-3, the full variable domain reads SQTIHQWPATLVQPVGSPLSLECTVEGTSNPNLYWYRQAAGRGLQLLFYSVGIGQISSEVPQNLSASRPQDRQFILSSKKLLLSDSGFYLCAWSRRGTGNTIYFGEGSWLTVV.

This chain connects TRBV11-2 to TRBJ2-7; 8 nucleotides match TRBD2. After removal of 5 bases from V and 2 bases from J, the junction contained 8 bases not matched to a gene. CDR3 length: 15 residues. The germline V gene has CDR1 SGHAT and CDR2 FQNNGV. In DNA form, the CDR3 reads TGTGCCAGCAGCCCCCCGTCAGCGGGGGCCTACGAGCAGTACTTC. Translated, it gives CASSPPSAGAYEQYF.

The chain joins TRBV21-1 to TRBJ2-7; the DNA was not used to check the table's D call, TRBD1. TRBV21-1 is a known pseudogene. There are 20 residues in the CDR3. The CDR3 DNA reads as TGTGCCAGCAGCACAGCTTCGGACAGTAATTTACTGGATAACGCCTACGAGCAGTACTTC. It codes for CASSTASDSNLLDNAYEQYF.

On this clone: At one end, the junction sequence differs from germline, possibly due to a read error. The rearrangement links TRBV7-6 to TRBJ2-1; 12 nucleotides agree with TRBD2. The CDR3 covers 14 residues. Germline assignment: CDR1 SGHVS and CDR2 FNYEAQ. The CDR3 sequence is CASSLAGGRYEQFF. For the CDR3, the DNA is TGTGCCAGCAGCCTAGCGGGAGGGCGGTATGAGCAGTTCTTC.

V is TRBV11-2 and J is TRBJ2-1; D is unclear. The V gene lost 1 base and the J gene lost 6 bases, with 10 bases spanning the gap. Germline V CDR1 and CDR2: SGHAT, FQNNGV. The CDR3 covers 14 residues. CDR3 DNA: TGTGCCAGCAGCTTAGCCCTCAGTGGCAATGAGCAGTTCTTC. This translates into CASSLALSGNEQFF.

The genes are TRBV9 and TRBJ1-2, with 7 positions matching TRBD1. This CDR3 comprises 14 residues. Germline V CDR1 and CDR2: SGDLS, YYNGEE. J was trimmed by 8 bases and V by 0 bases; bases with no gene match: 7. The CDR3 here is CASSVDDRVLGYTF. The CDR3 coding sequence is TGTGCCAGCAGCGTAGACGACAGGGTCTTAGGCTACACCTTC.

The chain is built from TRBV7-2 and TRBJ1-3; no reliable D call. The V end was cut by 3 bases, the J end by 1 base, with 10 bases between. In germline, CDR1 is SGHTA, CDR2 FQGNSA. The CDR3 covers 15 residues. As DNA, the CDR3 is TGTGCCAGCAGCTTTGGGCCTTCTTCTGGAAACACCATATATTTT. Amino acid sequence: CASSFGPSSGNTIYF.

The chain couples TRBV2 to TRBJ2-7; 13 bases fit TRBD2. The germline gives CDR1 SNHLY, CDR2 FYNNEI. The junction had 2 bases not matched to a gene; V was cut back by 4 bases and J by 2 bases. This CDR3 has 15 amino acids. The CDR3 sequence is CASSGTSGGAYEQYF. As DNA, the CDR3 is TGTGCCAGCAGTGGAACTAGCGGGGGGGCCTACGAGCAGTACTTC.

The chain has TRBV29-1 and TRBJ2-1, with D tentatively TRBD2 (6 bases). CDR1 and CDR2 (germline): SQVTM, ANQGSEA. CDR3 length: 16 amino acids. The V end was cut by 6 bases, the J end by 0 bases, with 18 bases between. CDR3 region: CSVARDFPSSYNEQFF. DNA for the CDR3: TGCAGCGTCGCTAGGGACTTTCCTTCCTCCTACAATGAGCAGTTCTTC.